The rows below give T cell receptor beta chains drawn from one sample of a study of blood T cells in healthy people across ages. Via MiXCR, TCRdb re-called the 5' RACE reads, giving one row per CDR3 protein. Seen here are about 640,000 distinct CDR3 sequences, 58% observed once, and the top ten hold about two fifths. The sequencing input was blood. All receptors derive from a man in his sixties in good health. CDR3s include the opening cysteine and the closing phenylalanine or tryptophan. Fields, in order: clone size, V gene, D gene, J gene, CDR3 DNA, CDR3 protein. A D gene is named only where the DNA matches it firmly. Size tells how often a clone was seen (once, few, many) or the class of an expanded clone, and some rows leave it out.

size: -
V: TRBV7-8
D: TRBD1
J: TRBJ2-7
DNA: TGTGCCAGCAGCCGTAGGGGGGACAGGGGCTACGAGCAGTACTTC
CDR3: CASSRRGDRGYEQYF

size: once
V: TRBV29-1
D: -
J: TRBJ2-5
DNA: TGCAGCGTTGTGGAGGTTAGGGAGACCCAGTACTTC
CDR3: CSVVEVRETQYF

size: -
V: TRBV29-1
D: TRBD2
J: TRBJ2-3
DNA: TGCAGCGTTGAACTAGCGGGGGCCCCAGATACGCAGTATTTT
CDR3: CSVELAGAPDTQYF

size: -
V: TRBV6-1
D: -
J: TRBJ2-6
DNA: TGTGCCAGCAGTGAACGAGGGGCTGGGGCCAACGTCCTGACTTTC
CDR3: CASSERGAGANVLTF

size: -
V: TRBV4-2
D: -
J: TRBJ1-2
DNA: TGTGCCAGCAGCCAAAACTACGCAGAGGGACGGATCTATGGCTACACCTTC
CDR3: CASSQNYAEGRIYGYTF

size: -
V: TRBV7-3
D: -
J: TRBJ2-3
DNA: TGTGCCAGCAGCTTAGGGACGGAGAATACGCAGTATTTT
CDR3: CASSLGTENTQYF

size: -
V: TRBV20-1
D: TRBD2
J: TRBJ2-5
DNA: TGCAGTGGGCGTATCGGACTAGCCCAAGAGACCCAGTACTTC
CDR3: CSGRIGLAQETQYF

size: once
V: TRBV7-8
D: -
J: TRBJ2-2
DNA: TGTGCCAGCAGTACAGGGACAATCGGGGAGCTGTTTTTT
CDR3: CASSTGTIGELFF

size: -
V: TRBV12-3/TRBV12-4
D: -
J: TRBJ2-5
DNA: TGTGCCAGCAACCGGGGATACAATGAGCAGTACTTC
CDR3: CASNRGYNEQYF

size: few
V: TRBV7-9
D: -
J: TRBJ2-7
DNA: TGTGCCAGCAGCTTAGGCAGCCCCCCCTACGAGCAGTACTTC
CDR3: CASSLGSPPYEQYF

size: -
V: TRBV12-3/TRBV12-4
D: -
J: TRBJ2-1
DNA: TGTGCCAGCAGTTTAGGGCTGGACACCGAGCAGTTCTTC
CDR3: CASSLGLDTEQFF

size: few
V: TRBV6-6
D: -
J: TRBJ1-5
DNA: TGTGCCAGTCGCGGATCAACAGGAAATAGCAATCAGCCCCAGCATTTT
CDR3: CASRGSTGNSNQPQHF

size: -
V: TRBV15
D: TRBD2
J: TRBJ2-7
DNA: TGTGCCACCAGCAGAGAGCGGGGGTACGAGCAGTACTTC
CDR3: CATSRERGYEQYF

size: few
V: TRBV6-2/TRBV6-3
D: TRBD1
J: TRBJ2-4
DNA: TGTGCCAGCAAAAGCGACCCAGGGGGCCCCAAAAACATTCAGTACTTC
CDR3: CASKSDPGGPKNIQYF

size: few
V: TRBV28
D: -
J: TRBJ2-6
DNA: TGTGCCAGCAGTTTCCAGGGAAACCCTGGGGCCAACGTCCTGACTTTC
CDR3: CASSFQGNPGANVLTF

size: -
V: TRBV27
D: TRBD1
J: TRBJ1-1
DNA: TGTGCCAGCAGTTGGGACAGGCTGAACACTGAAGCTTTCTTT
CDR3: CASSWDRLNTEAFF

size: -
V: TRBV11-2
D: -
J: TRBJ2-6
DNA: TGTGCCAGCAGCTCGATCTTCGAGGGCCGCTCTGGGGCCAACGTCCTGACTTTC
CDR3: CASSSIFEGRSGANVLTF

size: -
V: TRBV12-3/TRBV12-4
D: -
J: TRBJ2-3
DNA: TGTGCCAGCAGTCAGAGGGGCTCTAGCACAGATACGCAGTATTTT
CDR3: CASSQRGSSTDTQYF

size: -
V: TRBV12-5
D: TRBD1
J: TRBJ2-1
DNA: TGTGCTAGTGGTCCCGGACAGGTTGGCAATGAGCAGTTCTTC
CDR3: CASGPGQVGNEQFF

size: -
V: TRBV7-2
D: -
J: TRBJ2-5
DNA: TGTGCCAGCAGCCGCCCCCTCCCCCGAGAGACCCAGTACTTC
CDR3: CASSRPLPRETQYF

size: -
V: TRBV4-2
D: -
J: TRBJ2-3
DNA: TGTGCCAGCAGCCAAGCGGTCTCCGGACAGTCCGGCACAGATACGCAGTATTTT
CDR3: CASSQAVSGQSGTDTQYF

size: -
V: TRBV3-1
D: TRBD2
J: TRBJ2-5
DNA: TGTGCCAGCAGCCCCGGACTAGCGACTGGGGGGGCTGTGAGTGAGACCCAGTACTTC
CDR3: CASSPGLATGGAVSETQYF

size: few
V: TRBV5-1
D: -
J: TRBJ2-7
DNA: TGCGCCAGCAGCCCGACAGGAGAATACGAGCAGTACTTC
CDR3: CASSPTGEYEQYF

size: -
V: TRBV20-1
D: -
J: TRBJ1-1
DNA: TGCAGTGCTAGAGATACGGGGAGGGGAACTGAAGCTTTCTTT
CDR3: CSARDTGRGTEAFF

size: -
V: TRBV3-1
D: -
J: TRBJ2-6
DNA: TGTGCCAGCAGCCTCCCCGGGAGTTACTCTGGGGCCAACGTCCCGACTTTC
CDR3: CASSLPGSYSGANVPTF

size: few
V: TRBV7-9
D: -
J: TRBJ1-2
DNA: TGTGCCAGCACCAACCCAGGGTGGGATGGCTACACCTTC
CDR3: CASTNPGWDGYTF

size: few
V: TRBV12-5
D: -
J: TRBJ2-5
DNA: TGTGCTAGTGGTTTGGGAGGGCTAGAGACCCAGTACTTC
CDR3: CASGLGGLETQYF

size: few
V: TRBV4-1
D: -
J: TRBJ1-6
DNA: TGCGCCAGCAGCCAAGATCCGGGGGCGCGTAATTCACCCCTCCACTTT
CDR3: CASSQDPGARNSPLHF

size: -
V: TRBV5-5
D: TRBD1
J: TRBJ1-1
DNA: TGTGCCAGCACCCGGACAGGCCCCAGCGGGGCTGAAGCTTTCTTT
CDR3: CASTRTGPSGAEAFF

size: -
V: TRBV12-5
D: TRBD1
J: TRBJ2-5
DNA: TGTGCTAGTGGAACACAGGGGACCCAAGAGACCCAGTACTTC
CDR3: CASGTQGTQETQYF

size: few
V: TRBV7-2
D: -
J: TRBJ2-7
DNA: TGTGCCAGCTCCAGACAAGTGGCCTACGAGCAGTACTTC
CDR3: CASSRQVAYEQYF

size: -
V: TRBV29-1
D: TRBD1
J: TRBJ1-2
DNA: TGCAGCGGGACAGGGGCGCTGGGCTACACCTTC
CDR3: CSGTGALGYTF

size: -
V: TRBV2
D: -
J: TRBJ2-5
DNA: TGTGCCAGCAGTGGCAGGAAGGGCGAAGAGACCCAGTACTTC
CDR3: CASSGRKGEETQYF

size: -
V: TRBV5-4
D: -
J: TRBJ1-5
DNA: TGTGCCAGCAGCTCTGGACCCCCCGGTTATAGCAATCAGCCCCAGCATTTT
CDR3: CASSSGPPGYSNQPQHF

size: -
V: TRBV7-2
D: -
J: TRBJ1-1
DNA: TGTGCCAGCAGCTGGGGGATGTCGCGGAACACTGAAGCTTTCTTT
CDR3: CASSWGMSRNTEAFF

size: -
V: TRBV5-1
D: TRBD1
J: TRBJ2-7
DNA: TGCGCCAGCAGCTTGAGCCCCGGGACAGTCTACGAGCAGTACTTC
CDR3: CASSLSPGTVYEQYF

size: -
V: TRBV4-2
D: -
J: TRBJ2-5
DNA: TGTGCCAGCAGCCAAGGGAGGGGCTCGAGAGAGACCCAGTACTTC
CDR3: CASSQGRGSRETQYF

size: -
V: TRBV25-1
D: -
J: TRBJ2-5
DNA: TGTGCCAGCGGTGGTTCGGGGGCCTGGTACCAAGAGACCCAGTACTTC
CDR3: CASGGSGAWYQETQYF

size: -
V: TRBV20-1
D: TRBD2
J: TRBJ2-3
DNA: TGCAGTGCAGCCCCGGGACTAGCGGGGGGGATCTTCACAGATACGCAGTATTTT
CDR3: CSAAPGLAGGIFTDTQYF

size: -
V: TRBV5-1
D: -
J: TRBJ2-7
DNA: TGCGCCAGCAGCTTGTTGGGGGGCGTTGGCAATGAGCAGTACTTC
CDR3: CASSLLGGVGNEQYF

size: few
V: TRBV6-2/TRBV6-3
D: -
J: TRBJ1-1
DNA: TGTGCCAGCAGTTACGGGGGCAGCATGAACACTGAAGCTTTCTTT
CDR3: CASSYGGSMNTEAFF

size: -
V: TRBV4-1
D: -
J: TRBJ1-2
DNA: TGCGCCAGCAGCCAAGGCGGGTGGGCCAACTATGGCTACACCTTC
CDR3: CASSQGGWANYGYTF

size: few
V: TRBV29-1
D: TRBD1
J: TRBJ2-1
DNA: TGCAGCGTTGCTCGGACAGGGAGGAATGAGCAGTTCTTC
CDR3: CSVARTGRNEQFF

size: many
V: TRBV20-1
D: -
J: TRBJ2-4
DNA: TGCAGTGCTAGAGATAGCCTAGGCCGCATTCAGTACTTC
CDR3: CSARDSLGRIQYF

size: -
V: TRBV5-6
D: -
J: TRBJ2-7
DNA: TGTGCCAGCAGCCAGGACGGCGGATACTCCTACGAGCAGTACTTC
CDR3: CASSQDGGYSYEQYF

size: -
V: TRBV20-1
D: -
J: TRBJ1-1
DNA: TGCAGTGCCGGTACGGCAGGGGCCCTAAGTAAAGCTTTCTTT
CDR3: CSAGTAGALSKAFF

size: few
V: TRBV5-1
D: -
J: TRBJ2-3
DNA: TGCGCCAGCAGCTTGCCCCCCACAGATACGCAGTATTTT
CDR3: CASSLPPTDTQYF

size: once
V: TRBV20-1
D: -
J: TRBJ2-3
DNA: TGCAGTGCAGGGGACCGAGCAGGGGATACGCAGTATTTT
CDR3: CSAGDRAGDTQYF

size: -
V: TRBV5-5
D: -
J: TRBJ2-1
DNA: TGTGCCAGCAGCCTAACCCGGACGATAAATGAGCAGTTCTTC
CDR3: CASSLTRTINEQFF

size: -
V: TRBV24-1
D: TRBD1
J: TRBJ2-7
DNA: TGTGCTCCAAGGTGGGGACAGTTCTACGAGCAGTACTTC
CDR3: CAPRWGQFYEQYF

size: -
V: TRBV29-1
D: TRBD1
J: TRBJ1-2
DNA: TGCAGCGTTCAGGACCGGGACAGGGGGCATGGCTACACCTTC
CDR3: CSVQDRDRGHGYTF

size: -
V: TRBV5-5
D: -
J: TRBJ2-1
DNA: TGTGCCAGCAGCAACCGACAGGAGTACAATGAGCAGTTCTTC
CDR3: CASSNRQEYNEQFF

size: -
V: TRBV6-5
D: -
J: TRBJ2-7
DNA: TGTGCCAGCAGTTACTCGTCCAGGGCCTCCTACGAGCAGTACTTC
CDR3: CASSYSSRASYEQYF

size: -
V: TRBV2
D: TRBD1
J: TRBJ1-2
DNA: TGTGCCAGCAGGGAAGAGACAGGGAATAACTATGGCTACACCTTC
CDR3: CASREETGNNYGYTF